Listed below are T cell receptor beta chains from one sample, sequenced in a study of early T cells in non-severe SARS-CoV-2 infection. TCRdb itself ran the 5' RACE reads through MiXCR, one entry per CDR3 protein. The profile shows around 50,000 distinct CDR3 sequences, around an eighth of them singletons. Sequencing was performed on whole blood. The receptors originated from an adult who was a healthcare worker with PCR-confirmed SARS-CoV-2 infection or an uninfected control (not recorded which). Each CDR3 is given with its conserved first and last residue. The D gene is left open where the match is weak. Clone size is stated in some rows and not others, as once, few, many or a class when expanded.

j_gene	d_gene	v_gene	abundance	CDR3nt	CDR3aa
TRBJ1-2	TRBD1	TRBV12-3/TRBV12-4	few	TGTGCCAGCAGTTCCCAACCGGGACAGGGGGCTCGGGGCTACACCTTC	CASSSQPGQGARGYTF
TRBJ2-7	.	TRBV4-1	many	TGCGCCAGCAGCCAAGATCTAGGCTGGTTCTCCTACGAGCAGTACTTC	CASSQDLGWFSYEQYF
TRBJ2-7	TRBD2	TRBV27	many	TGTGCCAGCAGATACTCACTAGCGGCCAACCCGGGGGAGCAGTACTTC	CASRYSLAANPGEQYF
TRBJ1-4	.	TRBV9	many	TGTGCCAGCAGCGGGGGGACTTATGAAAAACTGTTTTTT	CASSGGTYEKLFF
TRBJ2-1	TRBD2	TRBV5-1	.	TGCGCCAGCAGCATCAACTCCAATGGACTAGCGGGAGGGCCGAGCTCCTACAATGAGCAGTTCTTC	CASSINSNGLAGGPSSYNEQFF
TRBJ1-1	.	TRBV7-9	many	TGTGCCAGCAGCTCAGAACCTGAAGCTTTCTTT	CASSSEPEAFF
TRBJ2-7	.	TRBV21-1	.	TGTGCCAGCAGCAAAGAGGAAGGACCCCCCTGTTCAGGGCCTGGGACTTCTTACTACGAGCAGTACTTC	CASSKEEGPPCSGPGTSYYEQYF
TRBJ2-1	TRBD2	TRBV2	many	TGTGCCAGCAGAACCGGGACTACCCCAATCCGTGAGCAGTTCTTC	CASRTGTTPIREQFF
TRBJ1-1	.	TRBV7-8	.	TGTGCCAGCAAAGAGGACAGAGTGAACACTGAAGCTTTCTTT	CASKEDRVNTEAFF
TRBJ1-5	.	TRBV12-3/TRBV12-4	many	TGTGCCAGCAGCGGGAGTAGAAGCGAGGGCAATCAGCCCCAGCATTTT	CASSGSRSEGNQPQHF
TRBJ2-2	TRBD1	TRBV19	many	TGTGCCAGTAGTATAGCCCAAGGTCGACAGGGCGGGGAGCTGTTTTTT	CASSIAQGRQGGELFF
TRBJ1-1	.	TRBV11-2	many	TGTGCCAGCAGCTTGCCGGTTTCTGAAGCTTTCTTT	CASSLPVSEAFF
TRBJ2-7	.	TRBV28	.	TGTGCCAGCAGCGGACAGAGGGAGCAGTACTTC	CASSGQREQYF
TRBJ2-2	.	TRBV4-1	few	TGCGCCAGCAGCCAAGAAGGCGCAGGGCTCACCGGGGAGCTGTTTTTT	CASSQEGAGLTGELFF
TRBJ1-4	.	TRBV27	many	TGTGCCAGCAGTTTCCTGGGAGGGGATGAAAAACTGTTTTTT	CASSFLGGDEKLFF
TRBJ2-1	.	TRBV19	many	TGTGCCACGGACGGGATCTACAATGAGCAGTTCTTC	CATDGIYNEQFF
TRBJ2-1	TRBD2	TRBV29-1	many	TGCAGCGTTGCTCCGACTAGCGGGGGTCAAGGGGAGCAGTTCTTC	CSVAPTSGGQGEQFF
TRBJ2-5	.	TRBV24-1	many	TGTGCCACTCCCCCCGCCGACGAGGGCAGGGTCCAAGAGACCCAGTACTTC	CATPPADEGRVQETQYF
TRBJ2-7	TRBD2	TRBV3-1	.	TGTGCCAGCAGCGGGGGACTAGCTGCGAGGGAGCAGTACTTC	CASSGGLAAREQYF
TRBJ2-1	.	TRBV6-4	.	TGTGCCAGCAGTGAAGATACTATTAGAAACAATGAGCAGTTCTTC	CASSEDTIRNNEQFF
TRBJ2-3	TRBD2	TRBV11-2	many	TGTGCCAGCAGCTGGTCCGGGAGGACCGCGATAGATACGCAGTATTTT	CASSWSGRTAIDTQYF
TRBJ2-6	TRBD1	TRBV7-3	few	TGTGCCAGCAGCCGGACAGGCGCTGGGGCCAACGTCCTGACTTTC	CASSRTGAGANVLTF
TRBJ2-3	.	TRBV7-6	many	TGTGCCAGCAGCAGTGTCACAGATACGCAGTATTTT	CASSSVTDTQYF
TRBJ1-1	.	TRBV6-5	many	TGTGCCAGCAGTTATTTTCAGAACCCGTTGACTGAAGCTTTCTTT	CASSYFQNPLTEAFF
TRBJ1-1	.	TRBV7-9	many	TGTGCCAGTTATGGGGGTCCCGTGGACACTGAAGCTTTCTTT	CASYGGPVDTEAFF
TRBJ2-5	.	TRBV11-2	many	TGTGCCAGCAGCTCACAATGGAAGACCCAGTACTTC	CASSSQWKTQYF
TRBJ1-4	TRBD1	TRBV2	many	TGTGCCAGCGTGCTCCGGGACAGAAATGAAAAACTGTTTTTT	CASVLRDRNEKLFF
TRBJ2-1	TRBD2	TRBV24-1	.	TGTGCCACCAGTGACCGCCTAGCGGGTGACTACAATGAGCAGTTCTTC	CATSDRLAGDYNEQFF
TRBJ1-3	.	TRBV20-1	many	TGCAGCGGGCGAGTTGGAAACACCATATATTTT	CSGRVGNTIYF
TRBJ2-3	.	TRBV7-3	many	TGTGCCAGCAGCCCTCTTGGGGGAGATACGCAGTATTTT	CASSPLGGDTQYF
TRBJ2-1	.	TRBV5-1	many	TGCGCCAGCAGCTTGAATGGGGGGCTCTCCTACAATGAGCAGTTCTTC	CASSLNGGLSYNEQFF
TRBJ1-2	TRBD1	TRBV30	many	TGTGCCTGGAGCCAGACAGGGGGCCCTAACTATGGCTACACCTTC	CAWSQTGGPNYGYTF
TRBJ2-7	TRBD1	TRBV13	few	TGTGCCAGCAGCCTCAGGGGGTCTAGAAACGAGCAGTACTTC	CASSLRGSRNEQYF
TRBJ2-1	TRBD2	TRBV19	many	TGTGCCAGTAGTTCGACTAGCGGGAGGCCTCGTAACTCCTACAATGAGCAGTTCTTC	CASSSTSGRPRNSYNEQFF
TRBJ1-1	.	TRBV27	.	TGTGCCAGCAGTTTATCAAGGTTGATCACTGAAGCTTTCTTT	CASSLSRLITEAFF
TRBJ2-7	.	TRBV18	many	TGTGCCAGCTCACCCCTCGGGTACGAGCAGTACTTC	CASSPLGYEQYF
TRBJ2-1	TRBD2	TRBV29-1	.	TGCAGCGCTCCGGGACTAGCGGGGGGGTCCTACAATGAGCAGTTCTTC	CSAPGLAGGSYNEQFF
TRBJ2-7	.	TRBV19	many	TGTGCCAGTAGTATCGACAGGACTCGCTCCTACGAGCAGTACTTC	CASSIDRTRSYEQYF
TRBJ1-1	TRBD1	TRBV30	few	TGTGCCTGCCGGGGACAGGGGGCTCTGGACACTGAAGCTTTCTTT	CACRGQGALDTEAFF
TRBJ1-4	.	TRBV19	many	TGTGCCAGTAGTATTCGTCTCGGTAATGAAAAACTGTTTTTT	CASSIRLGNEKLFF
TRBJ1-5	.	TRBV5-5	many	TGTGCCAGCAGCTGGGGAGGAACGAGCAATCAGCCCCAGCATTTT	CASSWGGTSNQPQHF
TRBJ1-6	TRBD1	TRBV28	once	TGTGCCAGCAGTCCTCCGACAGGGTCACCCCTCCACTTT	CASSPPTGSPLHF
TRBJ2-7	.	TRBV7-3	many	TGTGCCAGCAGCCCCCAGGGGGGCGCGTCCTACGAGCAGTACTTC	CASSPQGGASYEQYF
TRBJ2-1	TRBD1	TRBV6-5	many	TGTGCCACCAGAGGGACAGGGAGGAATGAGCAGTTCTTC	CATRGTGRNEQFF
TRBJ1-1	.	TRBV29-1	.	TGCAGCGTTGAAGAAGCGACAGAAATTGAAGCTTTCTTT	CSVEEATEIEAFF
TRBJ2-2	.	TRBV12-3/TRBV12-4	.	TGTGCCAGCAGTTTAGGGACAACCACCGGGGAGCTGTTTTTT	CASSLGTTTGELFF
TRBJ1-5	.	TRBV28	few	TGTGCCAGCAGTTCGACCATGCCAGGCGGCAATCAGCCCCAGCATTTT	CASSSTMPGGNQPQHF
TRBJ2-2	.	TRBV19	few	TGTGCCAGTAGGATGGGTTTCCGCGACCACACCGGGGAGCTGTTTTTT	CASRMGFRDHTGELFF
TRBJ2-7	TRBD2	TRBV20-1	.	TGCAGTGCTAGGAACCTAGCGGGGGCCCTGCAGTACGAGCAGTACTTC	CSARNLAGALQYEQYF
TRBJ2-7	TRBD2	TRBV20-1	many	TGCAGTGCCATACCCCTCCCGGGACTAGCGGCCTACGAGCAGTACTTC	CSAIPLPGLAAYEQYF
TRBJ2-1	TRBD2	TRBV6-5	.	TGTGCCAGCAGTCGTGTATCAGCGGGGGGGCGTTTTGAGCAGTTCTTC	CASSRVSAGGRFEQFF
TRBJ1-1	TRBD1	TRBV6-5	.	TGTGCCAGCAGACCAAACAGGGGAACTGAAGCTTTCTTT	CASRPNRGTEAFF
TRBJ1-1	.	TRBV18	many	TGTGCCAGCTCACCAGGGCCCGGTCGTAGCACTGAAGCTTTCTTT	CASSPGPGRSTEAFF
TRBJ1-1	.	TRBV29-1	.	TGCAGAGTTGTAATAACAGGGTGGGACATGAACACTGAAGCTTTCTTT	CRVVITGWDMNTEAFF
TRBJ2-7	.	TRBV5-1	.	TGCGCCAGCAGCTTGGAAGGGGGCGGGAACGAGCAGTACTTC	CASSLEGGGNEQYF
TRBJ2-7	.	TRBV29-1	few	TGCAGCGTCGCGACAGACTACGAGCAGTACTTC	CSVATDYEQYF
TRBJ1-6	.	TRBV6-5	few	TGTGCCAGCAGAGGGGCATCCTATAATTCACCCCTCCACTTT	CASRGASYNSPLHF
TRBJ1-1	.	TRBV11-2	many	TGTGCCAGCGGCAGGGCCGTCACTGAAGCTTTCTTT	CASGRAVTEAFF
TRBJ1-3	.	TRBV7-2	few	TGTGCCAGCAGCTTAGAGAGGAACACCATATATTTT	CASSLERNTIYF
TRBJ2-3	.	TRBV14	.	TGTGCCAGCAGCCAAGATTTGGGTCCGTTGGCGCAGTATTTT	CASSQDLGPLAQYF